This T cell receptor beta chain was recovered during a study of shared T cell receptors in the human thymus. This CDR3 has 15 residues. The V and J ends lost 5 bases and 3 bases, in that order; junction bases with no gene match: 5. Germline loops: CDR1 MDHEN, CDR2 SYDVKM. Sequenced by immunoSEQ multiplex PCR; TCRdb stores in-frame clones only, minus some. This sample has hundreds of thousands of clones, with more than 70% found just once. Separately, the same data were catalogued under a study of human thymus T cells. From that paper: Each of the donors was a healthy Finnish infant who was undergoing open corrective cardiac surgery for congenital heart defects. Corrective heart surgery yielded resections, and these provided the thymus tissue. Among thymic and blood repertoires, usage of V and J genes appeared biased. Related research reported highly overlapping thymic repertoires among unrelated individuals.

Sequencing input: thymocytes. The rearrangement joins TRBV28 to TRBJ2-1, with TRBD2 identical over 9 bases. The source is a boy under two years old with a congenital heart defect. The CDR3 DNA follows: TGTGCCAGCAGTATTCTAGCGGGACTCTACAATGAGCAGTTCTTC. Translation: CASSILAGLYNEQFF.